Presented here are 22 T cell receptor beta chains from one specimen sequenced in a study of human T cells and chemical hapten exposure. The sample's time point: pre-sensitization, week 0. Sample treatment: therapeutic diphenylcyclopropenone sensitization with weekly scalp DPC. TCRdb processed the RACE reads anew with MiXCR; each CDR3 protein has one entry. Of 200,000 to 300,000 distinct CDR3 sequences in the sample, 7.5% to 9% were seen once. The sample in question was whole blood, obtained in connection with sensitization to the hapten diphenylcyclopropenone (DPC). These receptors were taken from a woman aged 40-49 years with alopecia areata. Some clones in this sample may be carry-over from other donors' samples.

V and J are TRBV7-2 and TRBJ2-6; no clear D gene. Trimming removed 4 bases from V and 2 bases from J, with 9 bases in between. Germline CDR1 reads SGHTA; CDR2 reads FQGNSA. The CDR3 runs 15 residues. In nucleotides, the CDR3 is TGTGCCAGCAGCTCGAGAATCCCTGGGGCCAACGTCCTGACTTTC. Protein: CASSSRIPGANVLTF.

The gene calls are TRBV7-6 and TRBJ2-2; D unclear. The CDR3 has 14 residues. V shed 3 bases and J shed 2 bases, with 7 bases lying between them. Germline V gene data show CDR1 as SGHVS and CDR2 as FNYEAQ. The CDR3 DNA is TGTGCCAGCAGCTTTGGGCTTAACACCGGGGAGCTGTTTTTT. Encoded protein: CASSFGLNTGELFF.

This clonotype has only a few counts. V usage is TRBV29-1 and J usage is TRBJ2-7; 8 bases agree with TRBD2. The CDR3 contains 13 residues. The germline CDR1 and CDR2 sequences are SQVTM and ANQGSEA. V shed 2 bases and J 5 bases; nucleotides not matched to a gene: 5. CDR3 nucleotide sequence: TGCAGCGTTGAACGGGGGGGAGGGAACGAGCAGTACTTC. It codes for CSVERGGGNEQYF.

The chain carries TRBV3-1 and TRBJ2-7, with D maybe TRBD2 (6 bases). This CDR3 has 15 amino acids. Looked up from germline, CDR1 is LGHDT and CDR2 is YNNKEL (reference sequence). V was clipped by 1 base and J by 5 bases, with 15 bases between them. The CDR3 spells CASSQVGIGSHEQYF. For the CDR3, the DNA is TGTGCCAGCAGCCAAGTGGGAATCGGGAGCCACGAGCAGTACTTC.

This clonotype was found a few times. The V and J genes are TRBV12-3 or TRBV12-4 and TRBJ1-2; 7 bases map to TRBD1. CDR3 length equals 12 residues. J lost 8 bases, V lost 4 bases, and 4 bases had no gene match. This CDR3 is CASSSNRGGYTF. CDR3 DNA: TGTGCCAGCAGTTCCAACAGGGGCGGCTACACCTTC.

This clonotype has just a few counts. The chain carries TRBV5-1 and TRBJ2-5; 7 nucleotides line up with TRBD1. CDR3 length: 14 residues. Looked up from germline, CDR1 is SGHRS and CDR2 is YFSETQ. Trimming took 6 bases from V and 3 from J; bases not matched to a gene: 8. The DNA of the CDR3 is TGCGCCAGCACCGAAGGGACAGCTGAAGAGACCCAGTACTTC. It specifies CASTEGTAEETQYF.

This clonotype was observed a handful of times. This sequence joins TRBV12-3 or TRBV12-4 and TRBJ1-2, with 9 bases aligning to TRBD1. V lost 4 bases and J lost 4; bases outside the gene matches: 7. This CDR3 comprises 15 residues. The CDR3: CASSSHGQGSYGYTF. DNA for the CDR3: TGTGCCAGCAGTTCACACGGACAGGGGTCCTATGGCTACACCTTC.

This clonotype was seen a few times. The J gene is TRBJ1-5, the V gene TRBV12-3 or TRBV12-4; no definite D call. This CDR3 is 14 amino acids long. V was clipped by 1 base and J by 2 bases, with 6 bases between them. CDR3 sequence (DNA): TGTGCCAGCAGTTTAGGGGTAGGCAATCAGCCCCAGCATTTT. The encoded protein is CASSLGVGNQPQHF.

This clonotype has more than one count but fewer than ten. The chain combines TRBV5-1 with TRBJ2-7; 9 nucleotides line up with TRBD1. Per germline, CDR1 SGHRS and CDR2 YFSETQ. V dropped 4 bases and J dropped 3; count of bases not matched to a gene: 23. The CDR3 is made up of 20 amino acids. This chain's CDR3 is CASSHLTPGQGTSRGYEQYF. For the CDR3, the DNA is TGCGCCAGCAGCCATTTGACCCCGGGACAGGGTACCAGTAGAGGCTACGAGCAGTACTTC.

The J gene is TRBJ2-1, the V gene TRBV6-6; 10 positions agree with TRBD2. After removal of 4 bases from V and 7 bases from J, the junction contained 7 bases not matched to a gene. The CDR3 runs 15 residues. Germline V gene data show CDR1 as MNHNY and CDR2 as SVGAGI (reference sequence). The CDR3 DNA is TGTGCCAGCAGTTCCGTAGCGGGAGGTGTAAATGAGCAGTTCTTC. This translates into CASSSVAGGVNEQFF.

The count of this clonotype is one. This chain links TRBV27 with TRBJ2-7; D gene ambiguous. The germline gives CDR1 MNHEY, CDR2 SMNVEV (reference sequence). CDR3 length: 14 residues. V lost 3 bases to trimming and J lost 2 bases, with 11 bases between them. In nucleotides, the CDR3 is TGTGCCAGCAGTTTCTTGCCAGGAGCCTACGAGCAGTACTTC. It translates to CASSFLPGAYEQYF.

The chain carries TRBV20-1 and TRBJ1-5, with a tentative D call TRBD1 (5 bases). The V and J ends lost 0 bases and 2 bases respectively, with 14 bases between them. Per germline, CDR1 DFQATT and CDR2 SNEGSKA (reference sequence). The CDR3 has 16 amino acids. CDR3 sequence reads: CSARDGGGGGNQPQHF. The CDR3 bases are TGCAGTGCTAGAGATGGCGGGGGAGGAGGCAATCAGCCCCAGCATTTT.

The rearrangement uses TRBV7-2 and TRBJ2-3, with 7 bases lining up with TRBD2. CDR1 is SGHTA, CDR2 FQGNSA, per germline. The V and J ends lost 3 bases and 2 bases, in that order; junction bases with no gene match: 8. The CDR3 has 16 residues. CDR3 in DNA: TGTGCCAGCAGCTTTGGACCTAGCGGCCTCACAGATACGCAGTATTTT. This gives the protein CASSFGPSGLTDTQYF.

This chain links TRBV11-2 with TRBJ2-1, with D possibly matching TRBD1 (6 bases). The V end lost 5 bases, the J end lost 0 bases, and 11 bases lay between the germline ends. CDR3 length equals 15 residues. Germline values: CDR1 SGHAT, CDR2 FQNNGV. CDR3 in DNA: TGTGCCAGCAGCGGAGACAGGTACTCCTACAATGAGCAGTTCTTC. Its translation is CASSGDRYSYNEQFF. Complete variable domain (other parts from reference TRBV11-2 and TRBJ2-1): EAGVAQSPRYKIIEKRQSVAFWCNPISGHATLYWYQQILGQGPKLLIQFQNNGVVDDSQLPKDRFSAERLKGVDSTLKIQPAKLEDSAVYLCASSGDRYSYNEQFFGPGTRLTVL.

This clonotype was counted ten times or more. The chain combines TRBV6-1 with TRBJ2-3; D not certain. This CDR3 region has 14 residues. Trimming removed 3 bases at V and 2 bases at J, with 9 bases between. Looked up from germline, CDR1 is MNHNS and CDR2 is SASEGT. The CDR3 nucleotides are TGTGCCAGCAGTGACGGGCAGCACACAGATACGCAGTATTTT. It codes for CASSDGQHTDTQYF.

This clonotype came up a few times. The chain recombines TRBV6-6 with TRBJ1-5; D is uncertain. The CDR3 runs 16 residues. CDR1 and CDR2 (germline): MNHNY, SVGAGI (reference sequence). V lost 0 bases and J lost 6, with 15 bases in between. The CDR3 loop reads CASSYSEGAEGQPQHF. Written as DNA, the CDR3 is TGTGCCAGCAGTTACTCTGAGGGCGCGGAGGGTCAGCCCCAGCATTTT.

This clonotype was detected ten times or more. The chain couples TRBV5-1 to TRBJ2-6; D is unclear. Trimming stripped 4 bases from V and 2 bases from J, with 4 bases between. Germline V gives CDR1 SGHRS, CDR2 YFSETQ. The CDR3 length is 13 residues. CDR3 region: CASSPPGANVLTF. In DNA form, the CDR3 reads TGCGCCAGCAGCCCTCCTGGGGCCAACGTCCTGACTTTC.

In this sample, this clonotype turned up many times. The CDR3 here is CSARVGITYNEQFF. The DNA for the CDR3 is TGCAGTGCTAGGGTCGGTATTACCTACAATGAGCAGTTCTTC. The chain recombines TRBV20-1 with TRBJ2-1, with D hard to call. Germline CDR1 and CDR2: DFQATT and SNEGSKA (reference sequence). The CDR3 sequence is 14 residues long. V lost 3 bases and J lost 2, with 11 bases in between.

This clonotype has only a few counts. The chain couples TRBV29-1 to TRBJ2-2, with 9 bases identical to TRBD2. Germline CDR1 and CDR2: SQVTM and ANQGSEA. The CDR3 consists of 16 residues. J was trimmed by 7 bases and V by 5 bases; bases with no gene match: 14. The CDR3 region is CSVLGAGGPFGGELFF. CDR3 in DNA: TGCAGCGTTTTAGGGGCGGGAGGGCCGTTCGGCGGGGAGCTGTTTTTT.

V is TRBV2 and J is TRBJ1-1, with 7 bases matching TRBD1. Germline trimming cut 5 bases from V and 0 bases from J; bases unmatched to any gene: 6. There are 15 residues in the CDR3. Germline values: CDR1 SNHLY, CDR2 FYNNEI. CDR3 loop: CASSQNRGMNTEAFF. CDR3 DNA: TGTGCCAGCAGTCAAAACAGGGGAATGAACACTGAAGCTTTCTTT.

This clonotype was seen ten or more times. The V gene is TRBV4-3, the J gene TRBJ1-2; perhaps TRBD1 as D (6 bases). Trimming pared 0 bases from V and 8 bases from J, leaving 13 bases between. This CDR3 comprises 14 residues. Germline V gene lookup returns CDR1 LGHNA and CDR2 YSLEER. This CDR3 reads CASSQDVGGWGYTF. The CDR3 region has the DNA TGCGCCAGCAGCCAAGATGTGGGGGGCTGGGGCTACACCTTC.

The rearrangement links TRBV4-2 to TRBJ2-1, with 9 bases aligning to TRBD2. The CDR3 length is 20 residues. CDR1 LGHNA and CDR2 YNFKEQ come from the germline V gene. V was clipped by 3 bases and J by 6 bases; unmatched bases: 21. The CDR3: CASSHRVEPGLAWMFNEQFF. The CDR3, as DNA: TGTGCCAGCAGCCATAGAGTAGAGCCCGGACTAGCGTGGATGTTCAATGAGCAGTTCTTC.